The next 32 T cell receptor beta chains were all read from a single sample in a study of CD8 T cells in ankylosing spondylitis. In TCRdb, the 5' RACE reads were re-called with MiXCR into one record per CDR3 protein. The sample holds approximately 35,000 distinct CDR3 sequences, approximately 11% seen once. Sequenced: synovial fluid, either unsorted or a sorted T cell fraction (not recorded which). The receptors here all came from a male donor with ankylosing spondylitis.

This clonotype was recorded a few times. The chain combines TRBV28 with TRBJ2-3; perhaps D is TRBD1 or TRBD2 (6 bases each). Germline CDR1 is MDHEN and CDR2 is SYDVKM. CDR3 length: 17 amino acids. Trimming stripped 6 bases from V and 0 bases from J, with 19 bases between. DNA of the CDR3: TGTGCCAGCAGCTCCCGGGGGCGGGCTTCTAGCACAGATACGCAGTATTTT. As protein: CASSSRGRASSTDTQYF.

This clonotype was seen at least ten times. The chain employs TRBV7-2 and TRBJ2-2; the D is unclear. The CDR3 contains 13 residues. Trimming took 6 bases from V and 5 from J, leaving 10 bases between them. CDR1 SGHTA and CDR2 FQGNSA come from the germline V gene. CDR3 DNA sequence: TGTGCCAGCAGTCCTCACATGACCGGGGAGCTGTTTTTT. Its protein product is CASSPHMTGELFF.

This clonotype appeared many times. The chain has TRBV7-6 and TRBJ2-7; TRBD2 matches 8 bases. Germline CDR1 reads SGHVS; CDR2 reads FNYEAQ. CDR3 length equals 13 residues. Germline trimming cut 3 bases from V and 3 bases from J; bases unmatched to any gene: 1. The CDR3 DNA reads TGTGCCAGCAGCTTGAGCGGGGGCTACGAGCAGTACTTC. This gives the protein CASSLSGGYEQYF.

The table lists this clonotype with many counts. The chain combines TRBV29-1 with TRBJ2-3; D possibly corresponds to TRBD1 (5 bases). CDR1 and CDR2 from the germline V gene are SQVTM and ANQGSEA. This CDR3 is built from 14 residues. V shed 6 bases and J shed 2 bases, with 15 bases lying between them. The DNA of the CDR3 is TGCAGCGTAGTACCAGGGTATACCACAGATACGCAGTATTTT. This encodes CSVVPGYTTDTQYF.

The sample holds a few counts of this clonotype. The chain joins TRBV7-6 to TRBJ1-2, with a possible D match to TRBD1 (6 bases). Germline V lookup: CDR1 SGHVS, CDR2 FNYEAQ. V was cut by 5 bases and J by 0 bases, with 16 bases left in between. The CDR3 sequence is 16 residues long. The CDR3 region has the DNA TGTGCCAGCAGCCCAGGGGCAGGGTCTACTAACTATGGCTACACCTTC. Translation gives CASSPGAGSTNYGYTF.

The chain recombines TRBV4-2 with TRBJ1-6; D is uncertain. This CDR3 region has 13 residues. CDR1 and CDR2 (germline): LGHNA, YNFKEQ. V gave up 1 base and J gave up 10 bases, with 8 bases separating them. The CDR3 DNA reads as TGTGCCAGCAGCCAAGTTTTGGGCTCACCCCTCCACTTT. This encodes CASSQVLGSPLHF.

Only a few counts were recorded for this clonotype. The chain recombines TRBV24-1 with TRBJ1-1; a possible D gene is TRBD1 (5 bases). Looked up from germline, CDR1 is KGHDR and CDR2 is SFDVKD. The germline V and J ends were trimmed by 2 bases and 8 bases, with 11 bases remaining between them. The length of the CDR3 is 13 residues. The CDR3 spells CATSDSAGVEAFF. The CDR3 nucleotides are TGTGCCACCAGTGATTCGGCGGGGGTGGAAGCTTTCTTT.

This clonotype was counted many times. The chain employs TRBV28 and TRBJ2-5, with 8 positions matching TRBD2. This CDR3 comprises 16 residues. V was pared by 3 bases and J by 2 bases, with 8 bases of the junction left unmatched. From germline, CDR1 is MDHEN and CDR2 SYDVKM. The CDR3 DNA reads TGTGCCAGCAGTTTGTCGCGGGAGGACGAACAAGAGACCCAGTACTTC. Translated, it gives CASSLSREDEQETQYF.

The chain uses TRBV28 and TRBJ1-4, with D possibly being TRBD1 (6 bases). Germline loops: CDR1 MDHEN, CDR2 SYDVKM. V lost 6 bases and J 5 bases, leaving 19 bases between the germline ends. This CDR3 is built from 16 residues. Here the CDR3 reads CASSSNLRGRNEKLFF. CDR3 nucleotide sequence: TGTGCCAGCAGCTCGAACCTTAGGGGGAGGAATGAAAAACTGTTTTTT.

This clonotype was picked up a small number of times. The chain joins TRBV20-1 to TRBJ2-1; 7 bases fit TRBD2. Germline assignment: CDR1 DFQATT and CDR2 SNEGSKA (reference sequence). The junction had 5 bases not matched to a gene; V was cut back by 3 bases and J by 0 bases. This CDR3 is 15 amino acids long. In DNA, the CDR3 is TGCAGTGCTAGGGTGGGACTACTCTCCTACAATGAGCAGTTCTTC. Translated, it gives CSARVGLLSYNEQFF.

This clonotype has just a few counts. CDR3 sequence reads: CASSLTALNEQFF. In DNA, the CDR3 is TGTGCCAGCAGCTTAACGGCCCTTAATGAGCAGTTCTTC. This rearrangement joins TRBV7-3 to TRBJ2-1; D uncertain. The CDR3 is made up of 13 amino acids. With 0 bases removed from V and 7 bases from J, the gap between germline ends came to 7 bases. The germline CDR1 and CDR2 sequences are SGHTA and FQGTGA.

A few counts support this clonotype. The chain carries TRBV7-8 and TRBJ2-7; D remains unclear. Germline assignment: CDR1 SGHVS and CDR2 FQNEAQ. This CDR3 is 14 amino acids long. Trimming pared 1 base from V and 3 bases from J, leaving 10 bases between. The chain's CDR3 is CASSLERGNYEQYF. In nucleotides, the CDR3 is TGTGCCAGCAGCTTAGAACGCGGCAACTACGAGCAGTACTTC.

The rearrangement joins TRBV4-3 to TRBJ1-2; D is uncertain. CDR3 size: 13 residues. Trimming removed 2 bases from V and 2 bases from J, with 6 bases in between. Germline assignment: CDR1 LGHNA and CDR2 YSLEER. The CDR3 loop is CASSQFKNYGYTF. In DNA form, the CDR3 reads TGCGCCAGCAGCCAATTTAAAAACTATGGCTACACCTTC.

CDR3 coding DNA: TGTGCCAGTAGTATGAACGGGCCTCTTAATGAGCAGTTCTTC. Amino acids: CASSMNGPLNEQFF. V gene TRBV19 combines with J gene TRBJ2-1; D is unclear. V was cut by 3 bases and J by 7 bases, with 13 bases left in between. In germline, CDR1 is LNHDA, CDR2 SQIVND (reference sequence). The CDR3 has 14 residues.

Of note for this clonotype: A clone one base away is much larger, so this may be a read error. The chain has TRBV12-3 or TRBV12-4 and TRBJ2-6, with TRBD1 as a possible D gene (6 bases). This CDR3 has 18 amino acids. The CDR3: CACSLPVPDRSGANVLTF. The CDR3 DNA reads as TGTGCCTGCAGTTTACCAGTCCCCGACAGGTCTGGGGCCAACGTCCTGACTTTC.

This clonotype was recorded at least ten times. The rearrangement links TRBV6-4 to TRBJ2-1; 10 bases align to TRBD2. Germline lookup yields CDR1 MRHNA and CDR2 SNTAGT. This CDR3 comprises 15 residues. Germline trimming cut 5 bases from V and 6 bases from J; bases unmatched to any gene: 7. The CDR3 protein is CASSSLAGAGNEQFF. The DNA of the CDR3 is TGTGCCAGCAGTAGCCTAGCGGGAGCCGGCAATGAGCAGTTCTTC.

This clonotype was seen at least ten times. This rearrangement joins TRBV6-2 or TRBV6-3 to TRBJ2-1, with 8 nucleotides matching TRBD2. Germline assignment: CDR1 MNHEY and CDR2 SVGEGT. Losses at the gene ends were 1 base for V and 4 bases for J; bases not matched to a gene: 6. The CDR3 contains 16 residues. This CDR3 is CASSYYSSGSYNEQFF. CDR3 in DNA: TGTGCCAGCAGTTACTATTCCAGCGGGAGTTACAATGAGCAGTTCTTC.

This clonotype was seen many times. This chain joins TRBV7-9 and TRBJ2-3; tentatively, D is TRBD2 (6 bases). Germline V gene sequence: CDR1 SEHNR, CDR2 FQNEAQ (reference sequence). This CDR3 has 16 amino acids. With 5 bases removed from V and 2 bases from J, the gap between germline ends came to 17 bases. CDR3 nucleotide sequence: TGTGCCAGCAGCCCAGATTGGGGGGAGAACACAGATACGCAGTATTTT. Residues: CASSPDWGENTDTQYF.

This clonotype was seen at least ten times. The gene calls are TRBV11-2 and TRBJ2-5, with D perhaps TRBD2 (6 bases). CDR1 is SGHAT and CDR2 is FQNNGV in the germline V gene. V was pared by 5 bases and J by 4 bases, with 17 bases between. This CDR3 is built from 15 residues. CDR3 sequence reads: CASSGLREGSETQYF. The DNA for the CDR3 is TGTGCCAGCAGCGGTCTGCGGGAAGGCTCAGAGACCCAGTACTTC.

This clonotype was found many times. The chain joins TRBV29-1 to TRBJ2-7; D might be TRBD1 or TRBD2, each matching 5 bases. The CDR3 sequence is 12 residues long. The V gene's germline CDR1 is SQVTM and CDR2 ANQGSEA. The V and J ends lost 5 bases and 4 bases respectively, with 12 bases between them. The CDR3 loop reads CSVQRGRYEQYF. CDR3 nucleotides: TGCAGCGTTCAGAGGGGAAGGTACGAGCAGTACTTC.

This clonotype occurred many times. The CDR3 DNA reads TGTGCCAGCAGTTTAAGCGTCACTGAGCAGTTCTTC. Protein sequence: CASSLSVTEQFF. The chain links TRBV12-3 or TRBV12-4 to TRBJ2-1; D unclear. V was cut by 2 bases and J by 9 bases, with 8 bases left in between. The CDR3 is made up of 12 amino acids.

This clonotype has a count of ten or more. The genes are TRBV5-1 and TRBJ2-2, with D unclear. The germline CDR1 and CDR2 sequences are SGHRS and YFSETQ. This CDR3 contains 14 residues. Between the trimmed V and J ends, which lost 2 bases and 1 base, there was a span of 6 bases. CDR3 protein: CASSFPENTGELFF. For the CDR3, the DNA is TGCGCCAGCAGCTTCCCGGAGAACACCGGGGAGCTGTTTTTT.

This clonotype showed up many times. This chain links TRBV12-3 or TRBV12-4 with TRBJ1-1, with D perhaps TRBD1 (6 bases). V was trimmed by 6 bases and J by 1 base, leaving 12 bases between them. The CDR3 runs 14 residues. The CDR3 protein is CASRSGTKNTEAFF. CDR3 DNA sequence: TGTGCCAGCAGGTCCGGGACAAAGAACACTGAAGCTTTCTTT.

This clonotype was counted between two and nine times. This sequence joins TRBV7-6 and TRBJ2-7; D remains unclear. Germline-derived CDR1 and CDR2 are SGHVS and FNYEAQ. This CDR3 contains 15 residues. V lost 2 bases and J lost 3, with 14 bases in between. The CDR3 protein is CASSLRRGGGYEQYF. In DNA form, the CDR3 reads TGTGCCAGCAGCTTACGCCGAGGTGGCGGCTACGAGCAGTACTTC.

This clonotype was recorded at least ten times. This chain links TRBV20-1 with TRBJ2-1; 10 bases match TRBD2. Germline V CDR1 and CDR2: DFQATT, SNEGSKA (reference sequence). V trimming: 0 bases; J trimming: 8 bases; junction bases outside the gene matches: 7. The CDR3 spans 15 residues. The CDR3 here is CSARDWASGSYEQFF. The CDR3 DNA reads TGCAGTGCTAGAGATTGGGCTAGCGGGAGCTATGAGCAGTTCTTC.

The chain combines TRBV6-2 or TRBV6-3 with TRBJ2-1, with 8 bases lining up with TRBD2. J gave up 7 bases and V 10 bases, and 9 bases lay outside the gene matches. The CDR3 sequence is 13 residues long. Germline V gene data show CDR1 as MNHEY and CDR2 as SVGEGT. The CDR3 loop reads CATQPGLGNEQFF. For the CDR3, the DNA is TGTGCCACGCAACCGGGACTAGGGAATGAGCAGTTCTTC.

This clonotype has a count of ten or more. CDR3 residues: CATSDGGLQETQYF. In DNA, the CDR3 is TGTGCCACCAGTGATGGGGGGCTGCAAGAGACCCAGTACTTC. The chain couples TRBV24-1 to TRBJ2-5, with D perhaps TRBD1 or TRBD2 (6 bases each). The V end was cut by 3 bases, the J end by 2 bases, with 9 bases between. There are 14 residues in the CDR3. Germline V gene data show CDR1 as KGHDR and CDR2 as SFDVKD.

The CDR3 nucleotides are TGTGCCAGCAGCTCAGGGACAGCCTATGGCTACACCTTC. Protein product: CASSSGTAYGYTF. V is TRBV4-2 and J is TRBJ1-2, with 7 bases identical to TRBD1. The germline gives CDR1 LGHNA, CDR2 YNFKEQ. The CDR3 totals 13 residues. The trim removed 5 bases at V and 4 bases at J, leaving 4 bases unmatched.

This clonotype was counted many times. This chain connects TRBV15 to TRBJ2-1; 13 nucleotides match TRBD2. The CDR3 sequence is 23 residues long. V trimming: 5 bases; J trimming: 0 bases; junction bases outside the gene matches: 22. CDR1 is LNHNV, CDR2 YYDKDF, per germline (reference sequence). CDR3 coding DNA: TGTGCCACCAGCGTGCCGGGGACTAGCGGGATTTCGAACACCGGAAGCTCCTACAATGAGCAGTTCTTC. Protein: CATSVPGTSGISNTGSSYNEQFF.

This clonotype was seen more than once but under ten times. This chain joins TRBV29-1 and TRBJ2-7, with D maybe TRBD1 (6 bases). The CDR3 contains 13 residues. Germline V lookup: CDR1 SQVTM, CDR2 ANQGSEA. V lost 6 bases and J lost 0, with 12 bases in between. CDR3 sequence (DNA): TGCAGCGTCGCCCGGACAGTCTCCTACGAGCAGTACTTC. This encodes CSVARTVSYEQYF.

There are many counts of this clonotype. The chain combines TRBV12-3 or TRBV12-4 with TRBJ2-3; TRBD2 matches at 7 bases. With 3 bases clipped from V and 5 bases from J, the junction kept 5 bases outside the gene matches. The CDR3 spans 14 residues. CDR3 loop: CASSFSGGGDTQYF. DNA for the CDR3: TGTGCCAGCAGTTTCTCGGGGGGAGGAGATACGCAGTATTTT.

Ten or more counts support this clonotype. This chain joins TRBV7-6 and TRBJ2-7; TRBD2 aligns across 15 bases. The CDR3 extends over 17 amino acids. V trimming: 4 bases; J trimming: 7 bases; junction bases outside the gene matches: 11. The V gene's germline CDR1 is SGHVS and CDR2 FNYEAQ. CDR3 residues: CASSSQTGLAGGYEQYF. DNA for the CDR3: TGTGCCAGCAGCTCGCAAACGGGACTAGCGGGAGGATATGAGCAGTACTTC.